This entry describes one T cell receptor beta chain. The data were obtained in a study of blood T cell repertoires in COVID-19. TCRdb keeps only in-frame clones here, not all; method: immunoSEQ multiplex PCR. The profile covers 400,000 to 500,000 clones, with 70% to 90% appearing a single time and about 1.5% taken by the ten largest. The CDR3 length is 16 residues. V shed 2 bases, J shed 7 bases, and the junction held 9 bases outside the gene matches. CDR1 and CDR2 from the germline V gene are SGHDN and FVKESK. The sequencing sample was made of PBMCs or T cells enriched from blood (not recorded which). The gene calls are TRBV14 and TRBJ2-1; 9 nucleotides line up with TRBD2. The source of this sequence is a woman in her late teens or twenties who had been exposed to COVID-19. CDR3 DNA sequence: TGTGCCAGCAGCCAACTAGTAGCGGGAGAGTGGAATGAGCAGTTCTTC. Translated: CASSQLVAGEWNEQFF.